Below, 20 T cell receptor beta chains from the same sample are listed, as sequenced in a study of T-cell memory formation after mild COVID-19. Via MiXCR, TCRdb re-called the 5' RACE reads, giving one row per CDR3 protein. Here the sample spans about 170,000 distinct CDR3 sequences, approximately 12% being singletons. Sequencing was performed on PBMCs or a T cell subset sorted from them (not recorded which). These TCRs come from a man aged 18 to 29 who had mild COVID-19 (a few samples of this study predate the infection). Cell type and time point are not known.

The genes are TRBV3-1 and TRBJ2-5; D is possibly TRBD2 (6 bases). The CDR3 totals 15 residues. From germline, CDR1 is LGHDT and CDR2 YNNKEL (reference sequence). The V gene lost 4 bases and the J gene lost 2 bases, with 14 bases spanning the gap. The CDR3 sequence: CASSPGGGLQETQYF. CDR3 bases: TGTGCCAGCAGCCCAGGTGGAGGGTTGCAAGAGACCCAGTACTTC.

This clonotype was picked up many times. The CDR3 reads CASSRQGENIQYF. CDR3 nucleotide sequence: TGTGCCAGCAGTCGACAGGGGGAGAACATTCAGTACTTC. This chain joins TRBV27 and TRBJ2-4; 9 bases match TRBD1. With 5 bases clipped from V and 7 bases from J, the junction kept 3 bases outside the gene matches. This CDR3 region has 13 residues. Germline V gene sequence: CDR1 MNHEY, CDR2 SMNVEV (reference sequence).

This clonotype was detected a few times. The chain carries TRBV9 and TRBJ2-2; D perhaps matches TRBD2 (5 bases). The CDR3 is 16 residues long. Germline V CDR1 and CDR2: SGDLS, YYNGEE. Trimming cost V 3 bases and J 1 base, with 13 bases left between them. This CDR3 is CASSGPRGLNTGELFF. The CDR3 DNA follows: TGTGCCAGCAGCGGGCCGAGAGGGCTGAACACCGGGGAGCTGTTTTTT.

The V call is TRBV12-3 or TRBV12-4, the J call TRBJ1-3, with D possibly matching TRBD1 (5 bases). This CDR3 contains 14 residues. The V gene lost 6 bases and the J gene lost 4 bases, with 13 bases spanning the gap. The CDR3 bases are TGTGCCAGCAGCCTTCGGGGACTGGGAAACACCATATATTTT. It encodes CASSLRGLGNTIYF.

The rearrangement links TRBV7-9 to TRBJ1-1; 9 bases line up with TRBD1. The CDR3 has 14 residues. CDR1 and CDR2 (germline): SEHNR, FQNEAQ (reference sequence). The ends lost 7 bases at V and 6 bases at J; junction bases unmatched: 9. The DNA for the CDR3 is TGTGCCAGCAATCGCCGGGACAGGGACTCTGAAGCTTTCTTT. Encoded protein: CASNRRDRDSEAFF.

This clonotype was seen only a few times. The gene calls are TRBV7-9 and TRBJ2-7; D not resolved. This CDR3 comprises 15 residues. Germline V CDR1 and CDR2: SEHNR, FQNEAQ (reference sequence). V lost 2 bases to trimming and J lost 2 bases, with 13 bases between them. The CDR3 protein is CASSLYGRDTYEQYF. DNA for the CDR3: TGTGCCAGCAGCTTATATGGGCGTGACACCTACGAGCAGTACTTC.

This clonotype appeared a few times. The chain combines TRBV5-1 with TRBJ1-6; TRBD1 matches at 8 bases. Germline assignment: CDR1 SGHRS and CDR2 YFSETQ. V dropped 4 bases and J dropped 10; count of bases not matched to a gene: 10. The CDR3 runs to 15 residues. This CDR3 reads CASSGDRGSWSPLHF. As DNA, the CDR3 is TGCGCCAGCAGCGGAGACAGGGGCTCTTGGTCACCCCTCCACTTT.

This clonotype was seen more than once but under ten times. The genes are TRBV5-1 and TRBJ2-2, with D hard to call. The V end lost 3 bases, the J end lost 4 bases, and 10 bases lay between the germline ends. Per the germline V gene, CDR1 is SGHRS and CDR2 is YFSETQ. The length of the CDR3 is 14 residues. The CDR3 sequence: CASSSGPGTGELFF. The CDR3 DNA follows: TGCGCCAGCAGCTCGGGCCCAGGCACCGGGGAGCTGTTTTTT.

This clonotype was seen only a few times. This CDR3 reads CASNRLAASYNEQFF. In DNA form, the CDR3 reads TGTGCCAGCAATAGACTAGCGGCCTCCTACAATGAGCAGTTCTTC. The chain combines TRBV2 with TRBJ2-1, with 9 bases fitting TRBD2. This CDR3 has 15 residues. CDR1 and CDR2 (germline): SNHLY, FYNNEI. The trim removed 7 bases at V and 0 bases at J, leaving 4 bases unmatched.

This clonotype was seen only a few times. The genes are TRBV5-1 and TRBJ1-4; the D is unclear. The germline CDR1 and CDR2 sequences are SGHRS and YFSETQ. This CDR3 is 15 amino acids long. The V gene lost 0 bases and the J gene lost 4 bases, with 10 bases spanning the gap. The CDR3 nucleotides are TGCGCCAGCAGCTTGGGGCAGACCGGTAATGAAAAACTGTTTTTT. It yields the protein CASSLGQTGNEKLFF.

This chain joins TRBV4-2 and TRBJ1-3, with D possibly matching TRBD1 (6 bases). Germline assignment: CDR1 LGHNA and CDR2 YNFKEQ. Trimming pared 2 bases from V and 3 bases from J, leaving 11 bases between. The CDR3 has 15 residues. CDR3 loop: CASSQQGPYGNTIYF. CDR3 DNA: TGTGCCAGCAGCCAACAGGGGCCCTATGGAAACACCATATATTTT.

This clonotype appeared many times. The rearrangement links TRBV4-1 to TRBJ2-5, with 7 bases aligning to TRBD2. CDR1 MGHRA and CDR2 YSYEKL come from the germline V gene. The CDR3 runs to 16 residues. V was clipped by 4 bases and J by 2 bases; unmatched bases: 10. The CDR3 sequence is CASSRGSGTIQETQYF. The CDR3 DNA is TGCGCCAGCAGCCGGGGGAGCGGGACCATACAAGAGACCCAGTACTTC.

This clonotype was seen a handful of times. The chain recombines TRBV29-1 with TRBJ1-2; D remains ambiguous. Trimming stripped 4 bases from V and 3 bases from J, with 6 bases between. Germline lookup yields CDR1 SQVTM and CDR2 ANQGSEA. CDR3 length: 11 residues. The CDR3 sequence is CSVAYYYGYTF. The CDR3 DNA sequence: TGCAGCGTTGCCTATTACTATGGCTACACCTTC.

This clonotype appeared a few times. This rearrangement joins TRBV5-1 to TRBJ1-2; D remains unclear. Germline values: CDR1 SGHRS, CDR2 YFSETQ. The CDR3 consists of 14 residues. Trimming removed 3 bases at V and 2 bases at J, with 11 bases between. CDR3 in DNA: TGCGCCAGCAGCTGGATAACAGCGAACTATGGCTACACCTTC. The encoded protein is CASSWITANYGYTF.

V gene TRBV24-1 combines with J gene TRBJ1-2; D possibly corresponds to TRBD1 (5 bases). V gave up 4 bases and J gave up 6 bases, with 17 bases separating them. The germline CDR1 and CDR2 sequences are KGHDR and SFDVKD. CDR3 length: 15 residues. The CDR3 here is CATSDNTGTFNGYTF. The CDR3, as DNA: TGTGCCACCAGTGACAATACCGGGACTTTCAATGGCTACACCTTC.

The chain uses TRBV10-3 and TRBJ2-5; 9 bases are shared with TRBD1. The CDR3 is made up of 14 amino acids. Germline CDR1 is ENHRY and CDR2 is SYGVKD. The trim removed 6 bases at V and 5 bases at J, leaving 7 bases unmatched. The CDR3 DNA reads as TGTGCCATCAGGGCTACAGGGGGCCGGGAGACCCAGTACTTC. Its protein product is CAIRATGGRETQYF.

This sequence joins TRBV5-1 and TRBJ2-3, with 11 bases that match TRBD1. There are 15 residues in the CDR3. V shed 4 bases and J 1 base; nucleotides not matched to a gene: 2. Germline V CDR1 and CDR2: SGHRS, YFSETQ. Written as DNA, the CDR3 is TGCGCCAGCAGCGGACAGGGGGCTGGCACAGATACGCAGTATTTT. Residues: CASSGQGAGTDTQYF.

This clonotype came up a few times. The chain uses TRBV12-5 and TRBJ1-2, with 7 bases lining up with TRBD1. The germline CDR1 and CDR2 sequences are LGHNT and FRNRAP. The CDR3 is made up of 13 amino acids. V lost 1 base and J lost 7; bases outside the gene matches: 3. CDR3 bases: TGTGCTAGTGGTTTGGCCCACAGGGGTGGCTACACCTTC. Translating gives CASGLAHRGGYTF.

This clonotype was counted a few times. V gene TRBV5-4 combines with J gene TRBJ2-7; possible D gene TRBD2, 6 bases. Per the germline V gene, CDR1 is SGHNT and CDR2 is YYREEE (reference sequence). There are 13 residues in the CDR3. V was cut by 3 bases and J by 2 bases, with 9 bases left in between. The chain's CDR3 is CASSSGGTYEQYF. In DNA form, the CDR3 reads TGTGCCAGCAGCTCCGGGGGAACCTACGAGCAGTACTTC. Together with reference TRBV5-4 and TRBJ2-7, the CDR3 gives the full variable domain: ETGVTQSPTHLIKTRGQQVTLRCSSQSGHNTVSWYQQALGQGPQFIFQYYREEENGRGNFPPRFSGLQFPNYSSELNVNALELDDSALYLCASSSGGTYEQYFGPGTRLTVT.

The table lists this clonotype with a few counts. This CDR3 is CASSYEQYV. CDR3 bases: TGTGCCAGCAGTTACGAGCAGTACGTC. The genes are TRBV5-6 and TRBJ2-7; D not certain. V was trimmed by 5 bases and J by 4 bases, leaving 1 base between them. Germline CDR1 and CDR2: SGHDT and YYEEEE. The length of the CDR3 is 9 residues.